The T cell receptor (beta chain) under discussion was sequenced for a study of blood T cell repertoires in COVID-19. Study at large: The United States, Italy and Spain were the sources of the acute and convalescent COVID-19 samples. Sample material is recorded as cDNA or gDNA derived from T cells, B-cell-depleted T cells, or PBMCs.

Per the study methods: Reference gene primers were amplified, and this amplification served to estimate nucleated cell counts. Using immunoSEQ multiplex PCR, the repertoire was profiled, and TCRdb retains in-frame clones only, with some absent. V, J and clone size derive from that table, while D and trimming were established from the DNA sequence. The sample records 100,000 or so clones, 85% to 90% being singletons. Looked up from germline, CDR1 is MNHNS and CDR2 is SASEGT. The ends lost 3 bases at V and 5 bases at J; junction bases unmatched: 12. CDR3 length: 16 residues. Sequencing was performed on peripheral blood. V is TRBV6-1 and J is TRBJ2-7, with 8 bases identical to TRBD1. The origin of this receptor is a human donor with acute or convalescent COVID-19. The donor label of this sample is uncertain. The CDR3 region has the DNA TGTGCCAGCAGTGACCTCGGTATAACGACAGGGGACGAGCAGTACTTC. Protein sequence: CASSDLGITTGDEQYF.